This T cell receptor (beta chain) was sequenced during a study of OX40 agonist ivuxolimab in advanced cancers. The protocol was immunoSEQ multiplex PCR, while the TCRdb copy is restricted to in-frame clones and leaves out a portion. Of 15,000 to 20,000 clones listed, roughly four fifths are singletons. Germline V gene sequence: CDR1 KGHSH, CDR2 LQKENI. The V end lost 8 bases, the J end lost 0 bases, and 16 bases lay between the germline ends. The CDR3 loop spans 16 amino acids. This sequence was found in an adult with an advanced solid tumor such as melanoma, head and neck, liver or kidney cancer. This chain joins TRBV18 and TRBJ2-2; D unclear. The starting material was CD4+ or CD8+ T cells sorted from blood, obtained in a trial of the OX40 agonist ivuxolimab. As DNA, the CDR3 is TGTGCCAGCCTACGGCGAGACCCAACGAACACCGGGGAGCTGTTTTTT. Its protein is CASLRRDPTNTGELFF.